These 29 T cell receptor beta chains were sequenced from one sample in a study of T-cell reconstitution after alpha-beta-depleted transplantation in children. Preparing the TCRbeta library involved the use of unique molecular identifiers. TCRdb passed the PCR reads through MiXCR, listing each CDR3 protein once. The sample has approximately 82,000 distinct CDR3 sequences, 18% seen once. The sequenced sample was PBMCs, mostly from graft donor cells, obtained 360 days after TCRalphabeta/CD19-depleted stem cell transplant. The source is a male patient between 2 and 10 years old who had a stem cell transplant for acute lymphoblastic leukemia, so the T cells may come from the graft donor.

The J gene is TRBJ2-1, the V gene TRBV7-7; D is possibly TRBD2 (6 bases). The CDR3 sequence is 15 residues long. Germline V gene sequence: CDR1 SSHAT, CDR2 FNYEAQ (reference sequence). V was trimmed by 4 bases and J by 6 bases, leaving 16 bases between them. CDR3 DNA sequence: TGTGCCAGCAGCTCGGGACTGGGGGTTGCCAATGAGCAGTTCTTC. Translating gives CASSSGLGVANEQFF.

This chain connects TRBV11-1 to TRBJ2-1, with 11 bases fitting TRBD1. This CDR3 is 20 amino acids long. CDR1 and CDR2 (germline): SGHAT, FQDESV (reference sequence). Trimming at V came to 0 bases and at J to 1 base, leaving 11 bases not matched to a gene. In nucleotides, the CDR3 is TGTGCCAGCAGCTTAGCCAGGACAGGGGGCCGAGGGAGTTCCTACAATGAGCAGTTCTTC. It encodes CASSLARTGGRGSSYNEQFF.

The J gene is TRBJ2-7, the V gene TRBV5-1; either TRBD1 or TRBD2 may fit D (6 bases each). Germline V gene lookup returns CDR1 SGHRS and CDR2 YFSETQ. The CDR3 consists of 17 residues. The ends were cut back, 4 bases at V and 5 bases at J, with 25 bases in the middle. The CDR3 loop is CASSPLPGGLLTDEQYF. The CDR3 DNA sequence: TGCGCCAGCAGCCCTTTACCCGGGGGCCTTCTTACGGACGAGCAGTACTTC.

The table lists this clonotype with many counts. The rearrangement uses TRBV12-3 or TRBV12-4 and TRBJ2-7, with 11 nucleotides matching TRBD2. This CDR3 comprises 14 residues. With V trimmed by 5 bases and J by 2 bases, 2 bases remained unmatched. CDR3 region: CASSGSGRAYEQYF. CDR3 bases: TGTGCCAGCAGTGGTAGCGGGAGGGCCTACGAGCAGTACTTC.

This chain uses TRBV6-1 with TRBJ1-2, with 7 positions matching TRBD1. The CDR3 runs 13 residues. CDR1 and CDR2 from the germline V gene are MNHNS and SASEGT. Trimming cost V 6 bases and J 2 bases; bases outside gene matches: 3. The DNA for the CDR3 is TGTGCCAGCAGAAGGGACAGCAACTATGGCTACACCTTC. It encodes CASRRDSNYGYTF.

This clonotype showed up many times. The J gene is TRBJ2-7, the V gene TRBV6-2 or TRBV6-3; possibly TRBD1 for D (5 bases). The ends were cut back, 6 bases at V and 2 bases at J, with 17 bases in the middle. In germline, CDR1 is MNHEY, CDR2 SVGEGT. The CDR3 runs to 15 residues. CDR3 coding DNA: TGTGCCAGCAGAACTACAGGCCAACTCACCTACGAGCAGTACTTC. This codes for CASRTTGQLTYEQYF.

There are a few counts of this clonotype. The chain carries TRBV24-1 and TRBJ2-1, with 10 bases aligning to TRBD2. J was trimmed by 0 bases and V by 10 bases; bases with no gene match: 17. The CDR3 totals 19 residues. The germline CDR1 and CDR2 sequences are KGHDR and SFDVKD. CDR3 loop: CATAGGRREGRSSYNEQFF. The DNA of the CDR3 is TGTGCCACAGCGGGGGGGAGGCGGGAGGGCCGGAGCTCCTACAATGAGCAGTTCTTC.

This clonotype has a handful of counts. The chain joins TRBV5-1 to TRBJ2-5, with D tentatively TRBD2 (5 bases). This CDR3 region has 15 residues. Looked up from germline, CDR1 is SGHRS and CDR2 is YFSETQ. Trimming stripped 1 base from V and 4 bases from J, with 14 bases between. The CDR3 nucleotides read TGCGCCAGCAGCTTGACTCGACTAACGGGAGAGACCCAGTACTTC. This sequence encodes CASSLTRLTGETQYF.

This clonotype was seen a handful of times. The V call is TRBV5-1, the J call TRBJ2-6, with 7 bases aligning to TRBD1. With 1 base clipped from V and 0 bases from J, the junction kept 7 bases outside the gene matches. The CDR3 loop spans 18 amino acids. Germline CDR1 is SGHRS and CDR2 is YFSETQ. CDR3 sequence (DNA): TGCGCCAGCAGCTTGAAGGGACAGACCTACTCTGGGGCCAACGTCCTGACTTTC. As protein: CASSLKGQTYSGANVLTF.

The chain has TRBV6-1 and TRBJ2-1; 12 positions match TRBD2. CDR1 is MNHNS and CDR2 is SASEGT in the germline V gene. The CDR3 is made up of 14 amino acids. The V and J ends lost 7 bases and 9 bases, in that order; junction bases with no gene match: 7. Here the CDR3 reads CASTAGLAGSEQFF. DNA of the CDR3: TGTGCCAGCACGGCCGGACTAGCGGGAAGTGAGCAGTTCTTC.

This clonotype was picked up many times. The CDR3 coding sequence is TGCGCCAGCAGAACTAGAGTAGAGAATGAGCAGTTCTTC. It codes for CASRTRVENEQFF. The gene calls are TRBV5-1 and TRBJ2-1, with a possible D match to TRBD2 (5 bases). Germline values: CDR1 SGHRS, CDR2 YFSETQ. This CDR3 spans 13 amino acids. Trimming removed 5 bases at V and 7 bases at J, with 13 bases between.

In this sample, this clonotype turned up a few times. The chain employs TRBV11-2 and TRBJ1-4; 8 bases align to TRBD1. Germline loops: CDR1 SGHAT, CDR2 FQNNGV. V gave up 3 bases and J gave up 4 bases; unmatched junction bases: 4. The CDR3 is made up of 15 amino acids. The CDR3 bases are TGTGCCAGCAGCTTGGGGACAGGCCTTAATGAAAAACTGTTTTTT. Residues: CASSLGTGLNEKLFF.

The V gene is TRBV2, the J gene TRBJ1-2, with D unclear. Germline CDR1 reads SNHLY; CDR2 reads FYNNEI. V was cut by 5 bases and J by 8 bases, with 15 bases left in between. CDR3 length: 13 residues. The CDR3 here is CASSSRRVIGYTF. CDR3 DNA sequence: TGTGCCAGCAGTTCCAGAAGGGTTATCGGCTACACCTTC.

This clonotype was seen a handful of times. This chain uses TRBV5-1 with TRBJ2-4; a weak D match, TRBD1 (6 bases). Germline V gives CDR1 SGHRS, CDR2 YFSETQ. The CDR3 is 17 residues long. The V and J ends lost 2 bases and 0 bases respectively, with 15 bases between them. Here the CDR3 reads CASSFDTGSKAKNIQYF. Here the CDR3 DNA reads TGCGCCAGCAGCTTTGATACAGGGTCCAAAGCCAAAAACATTCAGTACTTC.

This clonotype has at least ten counts. The chain employs TRBV20-1 and TRBJ2-2, with 11 bases that match TRBD2. Germline V lookup: CDR1 DFQATT, CDR2 SNEGSKA (reference sequence). This CDR3 is built from 17 residues. Trimming removed 1 base from V and 4 bases from J; junction bases left unmatched: 8. The CDR3 here is CSARAYSGRASTGELFF. In nucleotides, the CDR3 is TGCAGTGCTAGAGCTTATAGCGGGAGGGCCAGCACCGGGGAGCTGTTTTTT.

The chain carries TRBV2 and TRBJ2-7; 10 bases fit TRBD2. The junction had 10 bases not matched to a gene; V was cut back by 6 bases and J by 5 bases. The CDR3 covers 15 residues. The germline CDR1 and CDR2 sequences are SNHLY and FYNNEI. The CDR3 region has the DNA TGTGCCAGCAGCCTTGCGGCTAGCGGGAGCCACGAGCAGTACTTC. The encoded protein is CASSLAASGSHEQYF.

The chain links TRBV10-3 to TRBJ2-2, with 9 positions matching TRBD2. The length of the CDR3 is 16 residues. The junction had 6 bases not matched to a gene; V was cut back by 7 bases and J by 0 bases. In germline, CDR1 is ENHRY, CDR2 SYGVKD. The CDR3: CAINSEREANTGELFF. Written as DNA, the CDR3 is TGTGCCATCAACTCGGAGCGGGAGGCGAACACCGGGGAGCTGTTTTTT.

This clonotype was seen only a few times. The V call is TRBV12-3 or TRBV12-4, the J call TRBJ2-3, with 9 bases lining up with TRBD2. CDR3 length equals 17 residues. The J segment lost 0 bases and the V segment lost 6 bases, leaving 10 bases of the junction unmatched. The CDR3: CASSHRSTSGSTDTQYF. In DNA, the CDR3 is TGTGCCAGCAGCCACAGGAGTACTAGCGGGAGCACAGATACGCAGTATTTT.

This clonotype was seen once. The chain has TRBV5-1 and TRBJ1-1; the D is unclear. Germline CDR1 is SGHRS and CDR2 is YFSETQ. The CDR3 is 15 amino acids. Trimming left V 3 bases short and J 5 bases short, with 17 bases between. The DNA of the CDR3 is TGCGCCAGCAGCTCGTGGACCTTGGGTGGGACTGAAGCTTTCTTT. Its protein product is CASSSWTLGGTEAFF.

This clonotype was seen many times. This sequence joins TRBV12-3 or TRBV12-4 and TRBJ2-2; 9 bases are a match to TRBD2. The CDR3 contains 15 residues. V trimming: 5 bases; J trimming: 2 bases; junction bases outside the gene matches: 3. CDR3 bases: TGTGCCAGCAGTATTCTAGCGGGAAACACCGGGGAGCTGTTTTTT. This translates into CASSILAGNTGELFF.

This rearrangement joins TRBV6-7 to TRBJ2-3; 7 bases are a match to TRBD2. TRBV6-7 is filed as an ORF, its function uncertain. This CDR3 region has 18 residues. CDR3 sequence (DNA): TGTACCTGCAGTTTAGACCCCCTCTGGGCGGGAGAAACAGATACGCAGTATTTT. Its protein is CTCSLDPLWAGETDTQYF.

The chain combines TRBV27 with TRBJ2-4; no clear D gene. Germline V gene sequence: CDR1 MNHEY, CDR2 SMNVEV (reference sequence). Deletions cut 0 bases from V and 6 bases from J, with 15 bases between. The CDR3 is made up of 16 amino acids. The CDR3 loop is CASSLSNNGFGNIQYF. DNA for the CDR3: TGTGCCAGCAGTTTATCGAATAATGGGTTTGGAAACATTCAGTACTTC.

V gene TRBV10-2 combines with J gene TRBJ2-4; D not resolved. The CDR3 length is 14 residues. V was pared by 3 bases and J by 3 bases, with 9 bases between. The germline V gene encodes CDR1 WSHSY and CDR2 SAAADI. The CDR3 is CASSDFRLKNIQYF. CDR3 DNA: TGCGCCAGCAGTGATTTCAGACTCAAAAACATTCAGTACTTC.

The chain combines TRBV28 with TRBJ1-1, with a possible D match to TRBD1 (6 bases). The length of the CDR3 is 14 residues. The V gene lost 5 bases and the J gene lost 1 base, with 11 bases spanning the gap. Germline CDR1 reads MDHEN; CDR2 reads SYDVKM. The CDR3 region is CASSQPQGNTEAFF. Here the CDR3 DNA reads TGTGCCAGCAGTCAACCACAGGGGAACACTGAAGCTTTCTTT.

This clonotype was observed many times. The chain has TRBV6-2 or TRBV6-3 and TRBJ1-6, with a possible D match to TRBD1 (5 bases). The V gene's germline CDR1 is MNHEY and CDR2 SVGEGT. Trimming removed 8 bases from V and 8 bases from J, with 16 bases in between. The CDR3 totals 14 residues. The CDR3 is CASGGWLDDSPLHF. The CDR3, as DNA: TGTGCCAGCGGGGGGTGGCTAGACGATTCACCCCTCCACTTT.

The chain recombines TRBV4-1 with TRBJ1-6; D is uncertain. CDR3 length: 12 amino acids. Trimming removed 4 bases from V and 16 bases from J, with 14 bases in between. Germline lookup yields CDR1 MGHRA and CDR2 YSYEKL. CDR3 sequence reads: CASSPPGRLLHF. CDR3 sequence (DNA): TGCGCCAGCAGCCCACCCGGACGGTTACTCCACTTT.

The chain has TRBV5-4 and TRBJ1-1; D not certain. The V end was cut by 0 bases, the J end by 5 bases, with 11 bases between. The CDR3 runs to 14 residues. CDR1 and CDR2 from the germline V gene are SGHNT and YYREEE (reference sequence). The CDR3 is CASSLGDLRTEAFF. The CDR3 DNA sequence: TGTGCCAGCAGCTTGGGGGATCTACGAACTGAAGCTTTCTTT.

This rearrangement joins TRBV11-2 to TRBJ2-1; D is perhaps TRBD1 or TRBD2 (6 bases each). Germline CDR1 and CDR2: SGHAT and FQNNGV. The CDR3 contains 15 residues. V was trimmed by 3 bases and J by 3 bases, leaving 12 bases between them. The CDR3 DNA reads as TGTGCCAGCAGCTTCTCTCGGGGGCACTACAATGAGCAGTTCTTC. Translating it yields CASSFSRGHYNEQFF.

The V and J genes are TRBV10-3 and TRBJ1-1; TRBD1 is a possible D gene (6 bases). The CDR3 is 13 residues long. V lost 9 bases and J lost 5, with 16 bases in between. Germline CDR1 reads ENHRY; CDR2 reads SYGVKD. Written as DNA, the CDR3 is TGTGCCATGAGACAGGATGAAGAAACTGAAGCTTTCTTT. As protein: CAMRQDEETEAFF.